Following are 27 T cell receptor beta chains from one sample sequenced in a study of cytotoxic CD8 clonotypes in ibrutinib-treated CLL. The method was immunoSEQ multiplex PCR; TCRdb's version includes in-frame clones alone and lacks a portion of them. Here the sample spans over 95,000 clones, roughly 60% being singletons. This specimen consisted of PBMCs, obtained after 24 months of ibrutinib treatment. The receptors come from a human donor with chronic lymphocytic leukemia.

The chain has TRBV25-1 and TRBJ2-1; D call uncertain. CDR3 length: 14 amino acids. Germline V lookup: CDR1 MGHDK, CDR2 SYGVNS. Trimming removed 1 base at V and 7 bases at J, with 11 bases between. The DNA for the CDR3 is TGTGCCAGCAGTGAATTCGCAGGCAGAAATGAGCAGTTCTTC. Its protein is CASSEFAGRNEQFF.

This clone showed up just a few times. The V gene is TRBV6-1, the J gene TRBJ1-1; D is unresolved. CDR1 is MNHNS, CDR2 SASEGT, per germline. Trimming removed 5 bases at V and 2 bases at J, with 6 bases between. The CDR3 totals 12 residues. The CDR3 DNA is TGTGCCAGCAGTTCCGGAAACACTGAAGCTTTCTTT. Amino acid sequence: CASSSGNTEAFF.

J is TRBJ2-7 and V is TRBV19; weak D call: TRBD2 (6 bases). The CDR3 has 15 amino acids. Germline V gives CDR1 LNHDA, CDR2 SQIVND (reference sequence). Trimming stripped 3 bases from V and 5 bases from J, with 17 bases between. Here the CDR3 DNA reads TGTGCCAGTAGTATGCGGGACCCGCGGGGCGACGAGCAGTACTTC. Translation: CASSMRDPRGDEQYF.

The CDR3 nucleotides are TGCGCCAGCAGCTTTATCACAGGGGCGAGCACTGAAGCTTTCTTT. It codes for CASSFITGASTEAFF. The chain has TRBV5-1 and TRBJ1-1; TRBD1 agrees at 7 bases. Unmatched junction bases numbered 8, after V lost 2 bases and J lost 4 bases. The length of the CDR3 is 15 residues. Germline V lookup: CDR1 SGHRS, CDR2 YFSETQ.

This chain links TRBV7-2 with TRBJ2-3; D unresolved. V lost 6 bases, J lost 6 bases, and 10 bases lay in between. CDR3 size: 12 residues. From germline, CDR1 is SGHTA and CDR2 FQGNSA. The CDR3 spells CASSQLKDTQYF. DNA for the CDR3: TGTGCCAGCAGTCAGTTAAAGGATACGCAGTATTTT.

This clone was found a few times. The chain is built from TRBV2 and TRBJ1-2; D is possibly TRBD1 (5 bases). The CDR3 has 14 residues. V was pared by 1 base and J by 7 bases, with 13 bases between. The germline V gene encodes CDR1 SNHLY and CDR2 FYNNEI. The CDR3 bases are TGTGCCAGCAGTGAAGACAGGAGTACAGGTGGCTACACCTTC. Amino acid sequence: CASSEDRSTGGYTF.

The rearrangement joins TRBV6-1 to TRBJ2-3; TRBD2 matches at 10 bases. V lost 11 bases to trimming and J lost 0 bases; unmatched junction nucleotides: 5. The CDR3 covers 14 residues. The germline V gene has CDR1 MNHNS and CDR2 SASEGT. CDR3 bases: TGTGCCGGTAGCGGGGGGACTAGCACAGATACGCAGTATTTT. Amino acid sequence: CAGSGGTSTDTQYF.

The chain links TRBV5-1 to TRBJ2-3; D assignment may be TRBD1 or TRBD2 (5 bases each). Trimming removed 2 bases at V and 5 bases at J, with 15 bases between. The germline CDR1 and CDR2 sequences are SGHRS and YFSETQ. The CDR3 has 15 amino acids. For the CDR3, the DNA is TGCGCCAGCAGCTTCCCGAGGGGCCAGGGAGATACGCAGTATTTT. Its translation is CASSFPRGQGDTQYF.

This clone was seen only a few times. This chain connects TRBV11-3 to TRBJ1-3; no clear D. The germline V and J ends were trimmed by 0 bases and 0 bases, with 9 bases remaining between them. The CDR3 is 16 residues long. Germline V gene sequence: CDR1 SGHNT, CDR2 YENEEA. The CDR3 nucleotides read TGTGCCAGCAGCTTAGATAAGCTCCTCTCTGGAAACACCATATATTTT. Translation gives CASSLDKLLSGNTIYF.

This sequence joins TRBV18 and TRBJ1-5; 9 nucleotides line up with TRBD1. V dropped 3 bases and J dropped 6; count of bases not matched to a gene: 9. The CDR3 totals 16 residues. Germline V gene sequence: CDR1 KGHSH, CDR2 LQKENI. The CDR3 nucleotides read TGTGCCAGCTCACCTCCGGGACAGGGAGCGGGTCAGCCCCAGCATTTT. Encoded protein: CASSPPGQGAGQPQHF.

CDR3 in amino acids: CASSDGGTLNEKLFF. DNA of the CDR3: TGTGCCAGCAGTGATGGAGGGACCCTTAATGAAAAACTGTTTTTT. The J gene is TRBJ1-4, the V gene TRBV6-1; tentative D call: TRBD1 (5 bases). V was clipped by 3 bases and J by 4 bases, with 12 bases between them. The CDR3 runs 15 residues. In germline, CDR1 is MNHNS, CDR2 SASEGT.

This clone appeared a few times. The gene calls are TRBV27 and TRBJ1-5; D is undetermined. Germline V gene lookup returns CDR1 MNHEY and CDR2 SMNVEV (reference sequence). V was cut by 5 bases and J by 5 bases, with 10 bases left in between. This CDR3 has 13 residues. CDR3: CASSRGPHQPQHF. The CDR3 DNA sequence: TGTGCCAGCAGTCGAGGACCGCATCAGCCCCAGCATTTT.

The table lists this clone with a few counts. The rearrangement uses TRBV14 and TRBJ2-7; D unclear. The V and J ends lost 0 bases and 2 bases respectively, with 8 bases between them. Germline CDR1 and CDR2: SGHDN and FVKESK. The CDR3 loop spans 14 amino acids. The CDR3 DNA sequence: TGTGCCAGCAGCCAAGATCCAGGACCCTACGAGCAGTACTTC. Its translation: CASSQDPGPYEQYF. Drawing the rest from reference TRBV14 and TRBJ2-7, the complete variable domain is EAGVTQFPSHSVIEKGQTVTLRCDPISGHDNLYWYRRVMGKEIKFLLHFVKESKQDESGMPNNRFLAERTGGTYSTLKVQPAELEDSGVYFCASSQDPGPYEQYFGPGTRLTVT.

This clone came up once. The chain recombines TRBV14 with TRBJ2-7, with D perhaps being TRBD1 or TRBD2 (5 bases each). V was pared by 0 bases and J by 0 bases, with 15 bases between. This CDR3 has 17 amino acids. CDR1 is SGHDN and CDR2 is FVKESK in the germline V gene. The CDR3 loop reads CASSQDTGRLSSYEQYF. The CDR3 DNA sequence: TGTGCCAGCAGCCAAGATACGGGACGTCTAAGCTCCTACGAGCAGTACTTC.

The V call is TRBV11-3, the J call TRBJ1-1; 9 bases fit TRBD1. V was pared by 2 bases and J by 1 base, with 5 bases of the junction left unmatched. Looked up from germline, CDR1 is SGHNT and CDR2 is YENEEA. The CDR3 extends over 16 amino acids. This CDR3 reads CASSLYSTGGNTEAFF. The CDR3 DNA reads TGTGCCAGCAGCTTATATTCGACAGGGGGGAACACTGAAGCTTTCTTT.

The rearrangement links TRBV10-2 to TRBJ1-3; a possible D gene is TRBD1 (6 bases). CDR1 and CDR2 (germline): WSHSY, SAAADI. The CDR3 sequence is 13 residues long. Trimming removed 7 bases from V and 7 bases from J, with 14 bases in between. CDR3 region: CASIEDSSNTIYF. The CDR3 DNA reads as TGCGCCAGCATCGAGGACAGTAGCAACACCATATATTTT.

The rearrangement links TRBV5-6 to TRBJ2-5; 7 nucleotides align to TRBD2. The V gene's germline CDR1 is SGHDT and CDR2 YYEEEE. The length of the CDR3 is 12 residues. Trimming at V came to 5 bases and at J to 5 bases, leaving 3 bases not matched to a gene. This CDR3 reads CASSWRGETQYF. In nucleotides, the CDR3 is TGTGCCAGCAGTTGGCGGGGGGAGACCCAGTACTTC.

The chain carries TRBV30 and TRBJ1-1; no definite D call. This CDR3 is built from 11 residues. Between the trimmed V and J ends, which lost 5 bases and 1 base, there was a span of 5 bases. The germline V gene encodes CDR1 GTSNPN and CDR2 SVGIG (reference sequence). The CDR3 loop reads CAWFWNTEAFF. CDR3 coding DNA: TGTGCCTGGTTTTGGAACACTGAAGCTTTCTTT.

The chain carries TRBV5-1 and TRBJ2-3; 7 bases match TRBD2. V shed 0 bases, J shed 1 base, and the junction held 5 bases outside the gene matches. This CDR3 is 16 amino acids long. Germline CDR1 reads SGHRS; CDR2 reads YFSETQ. This CDR3 is CASSLGSSGGTDTQYF. The CDR3 DNA reads as TGCGCCAGCAGCTTGGGGTCCAGCGGGGGCACAGATACGCAGTATTTT. Full variable domain (remainder filled in from reference TRBV5-1 and TRBJ2-3): KAGVTQTPRYLIKTRGQQVTLSCSPISGHRSVSWYQQTPGQGLQFLFEYFSETQRNKGNFPGRFSGRQFSNSRSEMNVSTLELGDSALYLCASSLGSSGGTDTQYFGPGTRLTVL.

The V call is TRBV5-5, the J call TRBJ2-1; D unclear. V lost 0 bases and J lost 7, with 8 bases in between. This CDR3 comprises 13 residues. The germline V gene encodes CDR1 SGHKS and CDR2 YYEKEE (reference sequence). CDR3 in DNA: TGTGCCAGCAGCTTGGCGGGCCGGAATGAGCAGTTCTTC. Its translation: CASSLAGRNEQFF.

This clone was picked up a small number of times. This chain connects TRBV25-1 to TRBJ2-1; D unresolved. Germline CDR1 reads MGHDK; CDR2 reads SYGVNS. The CDR3 has 11 amino acids. The V and J ends lost 3 bases and 4 bases respectively, with 1 base between them. CDR3 residues: CASSEYNEQFF. CDR3 nucleotides: TGTGCCAGCAGTGAGTACAATGAGCAGTTCTTC.

This clone has only one observation. This sequence joins TRBV7-6 and TRBJ2-5; TRBD2 might be the D (5 bases). Germline assignment: CDR1 SGHVS and CDR2 FNYEAQ. The CDR3 is made up of 15 amino acids. The V and J ends lost 0 bases and 5 bases respectively, with 13 bases between them. CDR3 coding DNA: TGTGCCAGCAGCTTAGCCTCCGGGGTGATGGAGACCCAGTACTTC. This codes for CASSLASGVMETQYF. The variable domain in full, with the rest retrieved from reference TRBV7-6 and TRBJ2-5, is GAGVSQSPRYKVTKRGQDVALRCDPISGHVSLYWYRQALGQGPEFLTYFNYEAQQDKSGLPNDRFSAERPEGSISTLTIQRTEQRDSAMYRCASSLASGVMETQYFGPGTRLLVL.

The CDR3 is CASSPKGGAGELFF. CDR3 nucleotide sequence: TGTGCCAGCAGCCCCAAGGGGGGAGCCGGGGAGCTGTTTTTT. This chain uses TRBV2 with TRBJ2-2; D might be TRBD1 or TRBD2, each matching 6 bases. Deletions cut 6 bases from V and 6 bases from J, with 14 bases between. Germline-derived CDR1 and CDR2 are SNHLY and FYNNEI. The CDR3 consists of 14 residues. Combining the CDR3 with reference TRBV2 and TRBJ2-2 gives the whole variable domain EPEVTQTPSHQVTQMGQEVILRCVPISNHLYFYWYRQILGQKVEFLVSFYNNEISEKSEIFDDQFSVERPDGSNFTLKIRSTKLEDSAMYFCASSPKGGAGELFFGEGSRLTVL.

J is TRBJ1-5 and V is TRBV30; TRBD1 aligns across 9 bases. The germline V gene encodes CDR1 GTSNPN and CDR2 SVGIG (reference sequence). The CDR3 has 15 amino acids. V shed 4 bases and J 4 bases; nucleotides not matched to a gene: 8. The CDR3 loop reads CAWTPTGGLNQPQHF. The DNA of the CDR3 is TGTGCCTGGACCCCGACAGGGGGATTAAATCAGCCCCAGCATTTT.

Regarding this clone: Other DNA sequences in the sample encode the same CDR3. V and J are TRBV7-2 and TRBJ2-5; the D is unclear. Trimming pared 5 bases from V and 0 bases from J, leaving 10 bases between. The CDR3 contains 14 residues. The germline gives CDR1 SGHTA, CDR2 FQGNSA. Here the CDR3 DNA reads TGTGCCAGCAGCCCCCCCGGGTACCAAGAGACCCAGTACTTC. The encoded protein is CASSPPGYQETQYF.

In its sample, this clone is medium-sized. The chain links TRBV27 to TRBJ2-7; no reliable D call. The CDR3 is made up of 13 amino acids. Germline CDR1 reads MNHEY; CDR2 reads SMNVEV (reference sequence). V lost 5 bases and J lost 4, with 12 bases in between. In nucleotides, the CDR3 is TGTGCCAGCAGTCCGCAAAGTGGGTACGAGCAGTACTTC. It translates to CASSPQSGYEQYF.

The genes are TRBV5-1 and TRBJ2-1, with D unresolved. This CDR3 spans 15 amino acids. CDR1 is SGHRS, CDR2 YFSETQ, per germline. V was clipped by 0 bases and J by 4 bases, with 11 bases between them. The CDR3 loop reads CASSLDWGTYNEQFF. The DNA for the CDR3 is TGCGCCAGCAGCTTGGATTGGGGAACGTACAATGAGCAGTTCTTC.